The sequence of this T cell receptor beta chain was determined in a study of blood T cell repertoires in COVID-19. Across the study: The cDNA or gDNA used as material had been derived from T cells, B-cell-depleted T cells, or PBMCs.

The CDR3 has 16 amino acids. V shed 0 bases, J shed 7 bases, and the junction held 6 bases outside the gene matches. The germline CDR1 and CDR2 sequences are KGHSH and LQKENI. Original processing notes: The assay estimated nucleated cells by amplifying reference gene primers. This table comes from immunoSEQ multiplex PCR, and its TCRdb copy is limited to in-frame clones, with some not included. V and J calls and clone size come straight from that table; D and trimming were deduced from the DNA. The sample holds roughly 100,000 clones, roughly 80% seen once. The chain carries TRBV18 and TRBJ1-4, with TRBD1 matching 9 bases. The sample comprised peripheral blood. This TCR was sampled from an elderly woman with acute or convalescent COVID-19. The CDR3 sequence: CASSPPGQGNGEKLFF. CDR3 DNA: TGTGCCAGCTCACCACCGGGACAGGGAAATGGTGAAAAACTGTTTTTT. The variable domain in full, completed from reference TRBV18 and TRBJ1-4, reads NAGVMQNPRHLVRRRGQEARLRCSPMKGHSHVYWYRQLPEEGLKFMVYLQKENIIDESGMPKERFSAEFPKEGPSILRIQQVVRGDSAAYFCASSPPGQGNGEKLFFGSGTQLSVL.